This TCR beta chain was recorded in a study of T cells in Graves' hyperthyroidism and ophthalmopathy. Notes on the study in general: Separation of ophthalmopathy from stable hyperthyroidism was achieved by a 13 V-J model. Most clonotypes expanded in the thyroid (above 0.001) were also present in blood.

It was RNA transcripts that yielded the amplified TCR beta CDR3 regions. HTBI primers were the set used in a first-round RT-PCR of the TCR CDR3. TCRdb analysed the multiplex PCR reads with MiXCR anew, one entry per CDR3 protein. The table lists about 600,000 distinct CDR3 sequences, around 13% of them singletons, with approximately 13% in the top ten. This clonotype occurred many times. What it binds is not known. Germline values: CDR1 SGHAT, CDR2 FQNNGV. The CDR3 has 19 amino acids. V was shortened by 7 bases and J by 5 bases, with 30 bases between the two germline ends. This sequence was found in a woman between 50 and 59 years old with Graves' ophthalmopathy. The chain carries TRBV11-2 and TRBJ2-1, with D tentatively TRBD2 (7 bases). The sequenced sample consisted of blood. The DNA of the CDR3 is TGTGCCAGCACCTCTAGGGGGGGCGGGCCCCCGAAATGGAACAATGAGCAGTTCTTC. Its protein product is CASTSRGGGPPKWNNEQFF.